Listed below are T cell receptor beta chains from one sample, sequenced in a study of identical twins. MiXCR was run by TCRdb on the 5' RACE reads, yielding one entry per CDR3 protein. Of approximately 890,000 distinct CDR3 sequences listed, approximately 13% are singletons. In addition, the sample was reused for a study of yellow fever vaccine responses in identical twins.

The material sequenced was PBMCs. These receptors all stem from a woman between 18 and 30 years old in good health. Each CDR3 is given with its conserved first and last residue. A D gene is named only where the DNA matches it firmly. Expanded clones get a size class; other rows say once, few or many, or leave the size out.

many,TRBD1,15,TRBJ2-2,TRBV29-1,TGCAGCGTTAAACCGGACAGGGGATTTACCGGGGAGCTGTTTTTT,CSVKPDRGFTGELFF
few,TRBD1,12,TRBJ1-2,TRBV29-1,TGCAGCGTTGGAGACAGGGCCTCAGGCTACACCTTC,CSVGDRASGYTF
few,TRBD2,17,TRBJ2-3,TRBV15,TGTGCCACCAGCAGAGATCAGAGAGCGGGAGTCAGGGATACGCAGTATTTT,CATSRDQRAGVRDTQYF
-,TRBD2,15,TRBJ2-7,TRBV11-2,TGTGCCAGCAGCTTTTTAGCGGGAGAGGCTCGGGAGCAGTACTTC,CASSFLAGEAREQYF
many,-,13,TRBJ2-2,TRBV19,TGTGCCAGTAGTCACAGGAACACCGGGGAGCTGTTTTTT,CASSHRNTGELFF
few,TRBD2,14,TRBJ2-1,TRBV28,TGTGCCAGCAGTTGGAGCGGGGGCTACAATGAGCAGTTCTTC,CASSWSGGYNEQFF
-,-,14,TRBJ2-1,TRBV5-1,TGCGCCAGCAGCTTGAGGGGGATCTTAAATGAGCAGTTCTTC,CASSLRGILNEQFF
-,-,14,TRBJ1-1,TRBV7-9,TGTGCCAGCAGCTTATCAGGGCTATCCACTGAAGCTTTCTTT,CASSLSGLSTEAFF
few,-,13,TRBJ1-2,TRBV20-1,TGCAGTGCTAGTATCTTGGGGAACTATGGCTACACCTTC,CSASILGNYGYTF
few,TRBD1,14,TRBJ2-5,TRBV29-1,TGCAGCGTCTGGGACAGGGGAGGCCAAGAGACCCAGTACTTC,CSVWDRGGQETQYF
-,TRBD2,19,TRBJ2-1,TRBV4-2,TGTGCCAGCAGCCCTTACCCTCGGACTAGCGGACGCTCCTACAATGAGCAGTTCTTC,CASSPYPRTSGRSYNEQFF
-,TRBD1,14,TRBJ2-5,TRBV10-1,TGCGCCAGCAGTGACAGGACAGGGGTGGAGACCCAGTACTTC,CASSDRTGVETQYF
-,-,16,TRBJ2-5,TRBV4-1,TGCGCCAGCAGCCAAGACTGGTGGCAGTTCCGAGAGACCCAGTACTTC,CASSQDWWQFRETQYF
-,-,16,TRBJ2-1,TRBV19,TGTGCCAGTAGTATACCGGGGAGGAGCTCCTACAATGAGCAGTTCTTC,CASSIPGRSSYNEQFF
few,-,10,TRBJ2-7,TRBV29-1,TGCAGCGCCTACCAGGGGGAGCAGTACTTC,CSAYQGEQYF
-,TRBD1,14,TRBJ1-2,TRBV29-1,TGCAGCGTTCGGACAGGGAAGGCTAACTATGGCTACACCTTC,CSVRTGKANYGYTF
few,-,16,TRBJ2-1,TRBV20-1,TGCAGTGCTAGAGATGATTCGAGGCACTACTACAATGAGCAGTTCTTC,CSARDDSRHYYNEQFF
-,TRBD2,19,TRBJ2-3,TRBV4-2,TGTGCCAGCAGCCAAGAGGCCCCATTGGGCGGGGGGCGGGGTGATACGCAGTATTTT,CASSQEAPLGGGRGDTQYF
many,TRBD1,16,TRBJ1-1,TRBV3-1,TGTGCCAGCAGCCCTCGGGACAGGGGGATGAGCACTGAAGCTTTCTTT,CASSPRDRGMSTEAFF
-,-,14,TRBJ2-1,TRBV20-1,TGCAGTGCTGTCGACGGAAGCTCCTACAATGAGCAGTTCTTC,CSAVDGSSYNEQFF
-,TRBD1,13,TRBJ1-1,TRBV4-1,TGCGCCACGAGATCAGGGGGTGGCACTGAAGCTTTCTTT,CATRSGGGTEAFF
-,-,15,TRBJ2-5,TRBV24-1,TGTGCCACCAGTGATTTGGGGGGGACACGGGAGACCCAGTACTTC,CATSDLGGTRETQYF
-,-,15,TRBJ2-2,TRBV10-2,TGCGCCAGCAGTGAGCGTGTCGGGGGAACCGGGGAGCTGTTTTTT,CASSERVGGTGELFF
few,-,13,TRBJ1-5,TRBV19,TGTGCCAGTAGCCACAGGGTAGGCCAGCCCCAGCATTTT,CASSHRVGQPQHF
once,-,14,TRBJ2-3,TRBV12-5,TGTGCTAGTGGCCTGGGCCAGGGCACAGATACGCAGTATTTT,CASGLGQGTDTQYF
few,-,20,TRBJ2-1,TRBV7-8,TGTGCCAGCAGCTCCGGACGGGGGAAAAGGGAAACGAGCTCCTACAATGAGCAGTTCTTC,CASSSGRGKRETSSYNEQFF
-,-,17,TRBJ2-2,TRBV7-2,TGTGCCAGCAGCCCTAGGAGGAAGCTGCCGAACACCGGGGAGCTGTTTTTT,CASSPRRKLPNTGELFF
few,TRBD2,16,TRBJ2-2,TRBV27,TGTGCCAGCGGAACACCGGGACTAGCGGTCACCGGGGAGCTGTTTTTT,CASGTPGLAVTGELFF
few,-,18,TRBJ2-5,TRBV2,TGTGCCAGCAGTGAATTCGGAAGCAGCGGTACCTCAAAAGAGACCCAGTACTTC,CASSEFGSSGTSKETQYF
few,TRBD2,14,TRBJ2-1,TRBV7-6,TGTGCCAGCAGCTTAGGGGGGGGTGGGTACGAGCAGTTCTTC,CASSLGGGGYEQFF
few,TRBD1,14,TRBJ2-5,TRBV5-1,TGCGCCAGCAGCTTCGACAGGGGGCAAGAGACCCAGTACTTC,CASSFDRGQETQYF
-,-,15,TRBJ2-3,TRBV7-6,TGTGCCAGCAGCCGCACTGGGGACTTGTTAGTGACGCAGTATTTT,CASSRTGDLLVTQYF
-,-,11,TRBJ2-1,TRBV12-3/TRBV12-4,TGTGCCAGCAGCATCCTTGATGAGCAGTTCTTC,CASSILDEQFF
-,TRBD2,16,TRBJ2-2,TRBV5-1,TGCGCCAGCAGCTTGGCCCCAGGGACTAGCACCGGGGAGCTGTTTTTT,CASSLAPGTSTGELFF
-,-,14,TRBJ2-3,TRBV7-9,TGTGCCAGCAGCTTAGCAGGGGCGGAAGATACGCAGTATTTT,CASSLAGAEDTQYF
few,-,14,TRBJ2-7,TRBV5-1,TGCGCCAGCAGCTTGAGTCAGGGAGTATACGAGCAGTACTTC,CASSLSQGVYEQYF
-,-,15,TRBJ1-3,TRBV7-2,TGTGCCAGCAGCCCCCGATTGGGGACTGGAAACACCATATATTTT,CASSPRLGTGNTIYF
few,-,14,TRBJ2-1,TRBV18,TGTGCCAGCTCACCCGTCGAAGGTGGCAATGAGCAGTTCTTC,CASSPVEGGNEQFF
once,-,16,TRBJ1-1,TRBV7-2,TGTGCCAGCAGCTTAGCACCCGGGTCGGCGGAAACTGAAGCTTTCTTT,CASSLAPGSAETEAFF
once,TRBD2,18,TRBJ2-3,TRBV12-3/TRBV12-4,TGTGCCAGCAGCCACGTCTTGGGACTAGGGCGACGCACAGATACGCAGTATTTT,CASSHVLGLGRRTDTQYF
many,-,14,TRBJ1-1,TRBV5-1,TGCGCCAGCAGCTTGGCACAGGCGAACACTGAAGCTTTCTTT,CASSLAQANTEAFF
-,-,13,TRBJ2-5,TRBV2,TGTGCCAGCATGGAAACACCCGGGAAGACCCAGTACTTC,CASMETPGKTQYF